The present T cell receptor beta chain was sequenced within a study of T cells after yellow fever vaccination. Findings and limits, study-wide: Abundant clonotypes (contaminants from the bulk population) could be present in FACS-sorted repertoires. In post-booster samples, most primary-vaccination clones reappeared (about 95% CD4, over 70% CD8). Clonotypes found in both CD4 and CD8 compartments made up a small share.

Making TCR cDNA involved 5'RACE template switching, which added UMIs and a universal primer site. TCRdb ran MiXCR on the 5' RACE reads and lists one entry per CDR3 protein. The table shows roughly 48,000 distinct CDR3 sequences, with 5% to 8.5% occurring only once. CDR3 length: 18 residues. Trimming took 6 bases from V and 0 from J, leaving 23 bases between them. Per germline, CDR1 MNHEY and CDR2 SMNVEV (reference sequence). This rearrangement joins TRBV27 to TRBJ1-2; TRBD1 might be the D (6 bases). The receptor was derived from a man aged 18 to 30 who received the YFV17D yellow fever vaccine. The material sequenced was CD8+ T cells not binding an NS4B(214-222) dextramer, sorted from PBMCs, taken approximately 40 days after the first yellow fever vaccination. The CDR3 DNA reads as TGTGCCAGCAGCTTTGGACGAACAGGGAAATCGGCTAACTATGGCTACACCTTC. Its protein product is CASSFGRTGKSANYGYTF.